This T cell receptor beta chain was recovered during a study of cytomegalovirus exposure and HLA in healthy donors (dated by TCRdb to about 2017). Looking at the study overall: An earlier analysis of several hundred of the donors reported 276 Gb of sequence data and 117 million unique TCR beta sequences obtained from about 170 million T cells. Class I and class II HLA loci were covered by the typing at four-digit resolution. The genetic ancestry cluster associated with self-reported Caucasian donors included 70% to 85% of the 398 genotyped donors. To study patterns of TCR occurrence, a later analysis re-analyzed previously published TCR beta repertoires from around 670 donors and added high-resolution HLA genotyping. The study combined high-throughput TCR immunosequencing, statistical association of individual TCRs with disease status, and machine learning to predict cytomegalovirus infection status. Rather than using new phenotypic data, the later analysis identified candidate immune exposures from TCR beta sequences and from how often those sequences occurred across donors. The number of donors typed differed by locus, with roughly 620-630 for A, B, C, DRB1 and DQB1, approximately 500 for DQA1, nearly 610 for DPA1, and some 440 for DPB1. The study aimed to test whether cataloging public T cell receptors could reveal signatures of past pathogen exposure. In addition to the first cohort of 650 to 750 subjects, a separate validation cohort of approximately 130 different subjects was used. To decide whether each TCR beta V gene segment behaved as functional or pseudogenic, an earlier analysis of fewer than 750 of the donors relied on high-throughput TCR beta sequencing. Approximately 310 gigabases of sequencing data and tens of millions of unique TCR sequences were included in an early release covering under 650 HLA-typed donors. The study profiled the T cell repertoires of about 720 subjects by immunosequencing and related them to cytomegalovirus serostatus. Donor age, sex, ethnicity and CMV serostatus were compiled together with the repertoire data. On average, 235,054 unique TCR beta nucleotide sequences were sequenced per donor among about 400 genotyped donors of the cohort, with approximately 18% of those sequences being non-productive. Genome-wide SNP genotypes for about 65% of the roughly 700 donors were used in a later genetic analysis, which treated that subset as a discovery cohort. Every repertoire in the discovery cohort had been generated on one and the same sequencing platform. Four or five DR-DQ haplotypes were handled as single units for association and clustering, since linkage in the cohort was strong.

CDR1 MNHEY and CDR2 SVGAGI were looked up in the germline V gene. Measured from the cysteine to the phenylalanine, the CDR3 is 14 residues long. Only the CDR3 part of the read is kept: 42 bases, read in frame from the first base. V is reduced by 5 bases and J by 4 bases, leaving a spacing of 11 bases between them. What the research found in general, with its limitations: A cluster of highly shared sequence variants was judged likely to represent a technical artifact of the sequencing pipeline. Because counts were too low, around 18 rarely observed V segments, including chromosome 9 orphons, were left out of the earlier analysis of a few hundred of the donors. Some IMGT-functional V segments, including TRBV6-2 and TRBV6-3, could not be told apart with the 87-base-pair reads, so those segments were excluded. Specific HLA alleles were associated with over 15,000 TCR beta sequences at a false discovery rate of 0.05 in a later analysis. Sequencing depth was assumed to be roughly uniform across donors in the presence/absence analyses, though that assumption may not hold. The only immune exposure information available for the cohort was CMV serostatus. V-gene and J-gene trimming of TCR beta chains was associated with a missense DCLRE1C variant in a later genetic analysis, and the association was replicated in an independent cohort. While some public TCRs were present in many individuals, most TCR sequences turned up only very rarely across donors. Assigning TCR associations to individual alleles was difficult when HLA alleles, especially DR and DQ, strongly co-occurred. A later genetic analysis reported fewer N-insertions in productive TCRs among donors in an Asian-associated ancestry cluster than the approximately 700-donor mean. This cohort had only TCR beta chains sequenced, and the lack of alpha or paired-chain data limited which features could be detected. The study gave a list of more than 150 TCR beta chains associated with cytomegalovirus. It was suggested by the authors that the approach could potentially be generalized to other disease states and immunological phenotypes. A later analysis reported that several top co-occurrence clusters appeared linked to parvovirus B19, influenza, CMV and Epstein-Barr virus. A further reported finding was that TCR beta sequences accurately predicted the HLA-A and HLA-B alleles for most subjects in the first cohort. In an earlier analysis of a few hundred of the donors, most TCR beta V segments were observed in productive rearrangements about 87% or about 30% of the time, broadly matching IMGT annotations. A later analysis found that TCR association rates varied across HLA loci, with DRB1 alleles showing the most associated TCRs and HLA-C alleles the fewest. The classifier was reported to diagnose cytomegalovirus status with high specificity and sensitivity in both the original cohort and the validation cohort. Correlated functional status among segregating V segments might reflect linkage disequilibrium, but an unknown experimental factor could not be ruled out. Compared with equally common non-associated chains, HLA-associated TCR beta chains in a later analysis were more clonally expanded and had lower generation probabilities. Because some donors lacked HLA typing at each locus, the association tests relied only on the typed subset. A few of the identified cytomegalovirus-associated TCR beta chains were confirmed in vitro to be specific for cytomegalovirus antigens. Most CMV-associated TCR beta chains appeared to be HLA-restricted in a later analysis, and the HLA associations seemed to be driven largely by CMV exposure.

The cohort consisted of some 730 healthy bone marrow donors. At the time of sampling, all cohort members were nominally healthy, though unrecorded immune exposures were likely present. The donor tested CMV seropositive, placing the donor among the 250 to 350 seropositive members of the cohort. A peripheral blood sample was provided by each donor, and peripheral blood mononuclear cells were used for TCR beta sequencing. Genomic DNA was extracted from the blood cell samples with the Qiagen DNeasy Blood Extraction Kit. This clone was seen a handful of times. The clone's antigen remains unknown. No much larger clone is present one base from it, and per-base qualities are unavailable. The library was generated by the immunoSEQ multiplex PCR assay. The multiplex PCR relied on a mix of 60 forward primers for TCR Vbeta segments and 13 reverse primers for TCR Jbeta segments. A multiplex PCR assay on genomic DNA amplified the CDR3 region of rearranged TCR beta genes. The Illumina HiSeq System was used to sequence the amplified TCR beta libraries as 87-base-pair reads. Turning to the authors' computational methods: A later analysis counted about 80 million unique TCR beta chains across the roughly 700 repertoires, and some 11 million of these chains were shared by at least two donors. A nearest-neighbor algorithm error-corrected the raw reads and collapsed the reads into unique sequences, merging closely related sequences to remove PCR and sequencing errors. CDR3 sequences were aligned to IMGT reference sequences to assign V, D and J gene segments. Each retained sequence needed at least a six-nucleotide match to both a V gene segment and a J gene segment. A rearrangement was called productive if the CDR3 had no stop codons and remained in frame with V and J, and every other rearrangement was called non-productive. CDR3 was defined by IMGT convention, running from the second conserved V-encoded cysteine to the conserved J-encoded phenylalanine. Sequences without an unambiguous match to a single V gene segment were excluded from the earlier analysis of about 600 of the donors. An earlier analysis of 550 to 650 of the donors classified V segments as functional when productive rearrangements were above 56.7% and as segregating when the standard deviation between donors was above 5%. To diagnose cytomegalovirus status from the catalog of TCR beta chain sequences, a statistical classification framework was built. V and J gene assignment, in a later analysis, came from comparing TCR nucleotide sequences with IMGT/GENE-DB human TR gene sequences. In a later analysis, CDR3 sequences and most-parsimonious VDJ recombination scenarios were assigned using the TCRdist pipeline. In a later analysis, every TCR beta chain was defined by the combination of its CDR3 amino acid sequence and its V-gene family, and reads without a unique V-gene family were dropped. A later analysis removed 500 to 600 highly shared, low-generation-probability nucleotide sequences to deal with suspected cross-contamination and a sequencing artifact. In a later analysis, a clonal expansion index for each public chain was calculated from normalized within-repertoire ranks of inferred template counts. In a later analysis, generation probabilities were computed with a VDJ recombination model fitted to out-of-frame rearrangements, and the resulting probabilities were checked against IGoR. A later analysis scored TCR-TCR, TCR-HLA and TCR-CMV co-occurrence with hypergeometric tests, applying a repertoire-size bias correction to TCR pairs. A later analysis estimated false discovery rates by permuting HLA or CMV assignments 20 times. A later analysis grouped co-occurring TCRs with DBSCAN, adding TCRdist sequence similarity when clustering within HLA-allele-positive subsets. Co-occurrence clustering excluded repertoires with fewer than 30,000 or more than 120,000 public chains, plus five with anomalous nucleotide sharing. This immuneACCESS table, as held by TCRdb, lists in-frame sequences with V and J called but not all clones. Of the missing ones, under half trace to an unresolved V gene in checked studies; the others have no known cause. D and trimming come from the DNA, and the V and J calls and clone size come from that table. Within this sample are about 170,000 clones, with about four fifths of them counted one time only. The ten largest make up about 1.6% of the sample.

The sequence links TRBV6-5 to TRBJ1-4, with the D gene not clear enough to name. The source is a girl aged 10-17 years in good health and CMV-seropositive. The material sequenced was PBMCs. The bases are TGTGCCAGCAGTACACAGTTCCTTAATGAAAAACTGTTTTTT. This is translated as CASSTQFLNEKLFF.